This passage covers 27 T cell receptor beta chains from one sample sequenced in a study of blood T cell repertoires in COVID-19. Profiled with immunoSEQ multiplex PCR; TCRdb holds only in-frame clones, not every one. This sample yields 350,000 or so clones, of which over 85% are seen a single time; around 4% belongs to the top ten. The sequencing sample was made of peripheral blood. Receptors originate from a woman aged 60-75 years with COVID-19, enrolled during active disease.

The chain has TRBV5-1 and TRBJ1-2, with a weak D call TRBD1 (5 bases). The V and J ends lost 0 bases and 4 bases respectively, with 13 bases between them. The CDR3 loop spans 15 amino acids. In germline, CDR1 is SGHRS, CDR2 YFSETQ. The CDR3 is CASSLEAGPLYGYTF. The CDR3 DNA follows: TGCGCCAGCAGCTTGGAGGCAGGGCCACTCTATGGCTACACCTTC.

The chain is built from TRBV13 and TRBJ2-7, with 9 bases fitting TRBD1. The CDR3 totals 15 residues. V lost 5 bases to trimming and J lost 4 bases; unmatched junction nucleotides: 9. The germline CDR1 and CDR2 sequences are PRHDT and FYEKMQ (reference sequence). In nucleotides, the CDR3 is TGTGCCAGCAGCCTACCCGGGACAGGGAGGTACGAGCAGTACTTC. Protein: CASSLPGTGRYEQYF.

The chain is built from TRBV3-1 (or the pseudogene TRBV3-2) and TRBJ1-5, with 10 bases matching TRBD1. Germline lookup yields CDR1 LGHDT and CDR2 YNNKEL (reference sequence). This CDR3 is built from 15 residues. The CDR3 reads CTRLLGDRGGQPQHF. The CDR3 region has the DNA TGTACCCGCCTTCTTGGGGACAGGGGAGGCCAGCCCCAGCATTTT.

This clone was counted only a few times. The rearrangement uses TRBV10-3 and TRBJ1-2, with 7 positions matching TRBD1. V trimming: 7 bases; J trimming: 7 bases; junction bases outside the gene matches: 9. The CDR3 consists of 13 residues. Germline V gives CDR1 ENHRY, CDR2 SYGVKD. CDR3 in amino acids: CAINTDRAGGYTF. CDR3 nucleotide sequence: TGTGCCATCAACACCGACAGGGCAGGTGGCTACACCTTC.

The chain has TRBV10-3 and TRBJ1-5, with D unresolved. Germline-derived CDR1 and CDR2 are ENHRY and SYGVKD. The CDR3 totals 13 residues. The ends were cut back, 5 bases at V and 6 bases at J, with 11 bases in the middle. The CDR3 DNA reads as TGTGCCATCAGTATAGCCGCGGTTCAGCCCCAGCATTTT. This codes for CAISIAAVQPQHF.

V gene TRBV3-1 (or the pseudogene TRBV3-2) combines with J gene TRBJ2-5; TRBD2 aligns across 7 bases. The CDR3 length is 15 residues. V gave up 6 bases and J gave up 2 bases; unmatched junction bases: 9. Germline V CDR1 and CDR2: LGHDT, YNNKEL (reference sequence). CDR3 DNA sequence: TGTGCCAGCAGTCCGCCGGGACTACGGCAAGAGACCCAGTACTTC. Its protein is CASSPPGLRQETQYF.

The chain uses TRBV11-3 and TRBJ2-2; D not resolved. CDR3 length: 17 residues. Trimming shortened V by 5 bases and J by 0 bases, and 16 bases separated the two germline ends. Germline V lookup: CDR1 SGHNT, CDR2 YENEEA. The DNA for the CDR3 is TGTGCCAGCAGCCACCAAGCGCTTGGGTCGAACACCGGGGAGCTGTTTTTT. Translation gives CASSHQALGSNTGELFF.

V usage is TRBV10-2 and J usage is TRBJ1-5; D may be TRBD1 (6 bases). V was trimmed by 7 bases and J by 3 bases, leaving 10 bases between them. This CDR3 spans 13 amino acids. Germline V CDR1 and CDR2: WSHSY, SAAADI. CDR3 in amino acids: CASKQGFNQPQHF. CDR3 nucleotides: TGCGCCAGCAAACAGGGATTCAATCAGCCCCAGCATTTT.

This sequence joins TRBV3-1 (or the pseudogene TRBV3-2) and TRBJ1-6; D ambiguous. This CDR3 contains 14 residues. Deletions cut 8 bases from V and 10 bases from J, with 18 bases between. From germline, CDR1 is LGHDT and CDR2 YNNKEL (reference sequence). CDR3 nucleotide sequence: TGTGCCAGCTCTATTCAGAGAGGGTTATCACCCCTCCACTTT. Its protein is CASSIQRGLSPLHF.

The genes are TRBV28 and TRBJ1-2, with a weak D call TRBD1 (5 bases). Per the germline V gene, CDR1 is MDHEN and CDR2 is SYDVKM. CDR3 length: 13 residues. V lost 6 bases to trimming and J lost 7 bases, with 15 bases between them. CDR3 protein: CASRADNLGGYTF. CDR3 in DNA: TGTGCCAGCAGGGCGGACAATCTGGGTGGCTACACCTTC.

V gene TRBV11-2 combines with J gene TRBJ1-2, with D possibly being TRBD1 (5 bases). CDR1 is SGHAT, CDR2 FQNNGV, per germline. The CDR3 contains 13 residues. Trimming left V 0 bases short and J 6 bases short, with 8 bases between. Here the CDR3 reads CASSLDVTDGYTF. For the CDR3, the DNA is TGTGCCAGCAGCTTAGATGTGACAGATGGCTACACCTTC.

The CDR3 sequence: CASRLNSGDQGYTF. As DNA, the CDR3 is TGTGCCAGCAGACTGAACTCAGGGGATCAAGGCTACACCTTC. The J gene is TRBJ1-2, the V gene TRBV7-9; tentatively, D is TRBD1 (6 bases). The CDR3 covers 14 residues. V was pared by 6 bases and J by 8 bases, with 19 bases between. Germline-derived CDR1 and CDR2 are SEHNR and FQNEAQ (reference sequence). Combining the CDR3 with reference TRBV7-9 and TRBJ1-2 gives the whole variable domain DTGVSQNPRHKITKRGQNVTFRCDPISEHNRLYWYRQTLGQGPEFLTYFQNEAQLEKSRLLSDRFSAERPKGSFSTLEIQRTEQGDSAMYLCASRLNSGDQGYTFGSGTRLTVV.

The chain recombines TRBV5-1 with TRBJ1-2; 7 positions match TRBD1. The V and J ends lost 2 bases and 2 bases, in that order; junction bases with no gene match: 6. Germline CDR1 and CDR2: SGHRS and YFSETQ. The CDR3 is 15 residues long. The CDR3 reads CASSFEQGRNYGYTF. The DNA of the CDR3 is TGCGCCAGCAGCTTCGAACAGGGGCGCAACTATGGCTACACCTTC.

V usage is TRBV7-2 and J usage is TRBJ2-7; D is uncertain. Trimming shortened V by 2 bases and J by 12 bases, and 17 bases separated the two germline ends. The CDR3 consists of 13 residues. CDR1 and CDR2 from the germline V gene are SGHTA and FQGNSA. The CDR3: CASSLSPLLVPYF. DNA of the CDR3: TGTGCCAGCAGCTTATCTCCCCTTCTAGTGCCGTACTTC.

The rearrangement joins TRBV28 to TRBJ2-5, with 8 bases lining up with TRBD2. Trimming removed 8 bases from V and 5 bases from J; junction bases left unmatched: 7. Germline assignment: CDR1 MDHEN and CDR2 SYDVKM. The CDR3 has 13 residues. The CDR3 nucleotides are TGTGCCAGCCGGGGGGGGGCGCGGGAGACCCAGTACTTC. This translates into CASRGGARETQYF.

CDR3 sequence reads: CASSVTGTVPYEQYF. CDR3 bases: TGTGCCAGCAGCGTCACCGGGACAGTTCCGTACGAGCAGTACTTC. V gene TRBV9 combines with J gene TRBJ2-7; 7 positions match TRBD1. CDR1 and CDR2 from the germline V gene are SGDLS and YYNGEE. Unmatched junction bases numbered 9, after V lost 2 bases and J lost 4 bases. CDR3 length: 15 amino acids.

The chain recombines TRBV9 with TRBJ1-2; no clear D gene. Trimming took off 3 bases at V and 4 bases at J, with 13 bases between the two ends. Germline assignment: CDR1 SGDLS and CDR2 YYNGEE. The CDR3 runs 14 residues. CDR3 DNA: TGTGCCAGCAGCGCAGCGGGTCCGGCCTATGGCTACACCTTC. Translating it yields CASSAAGPAYGYTF.

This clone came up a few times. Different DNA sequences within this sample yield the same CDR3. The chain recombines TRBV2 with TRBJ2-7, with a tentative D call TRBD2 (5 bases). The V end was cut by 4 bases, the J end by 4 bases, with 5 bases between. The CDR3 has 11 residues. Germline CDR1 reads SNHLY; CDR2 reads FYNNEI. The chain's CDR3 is CASSGGYEQYF. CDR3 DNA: TGTGCCAGCAGTGGAGGGTACGAGCAGTACTTC.

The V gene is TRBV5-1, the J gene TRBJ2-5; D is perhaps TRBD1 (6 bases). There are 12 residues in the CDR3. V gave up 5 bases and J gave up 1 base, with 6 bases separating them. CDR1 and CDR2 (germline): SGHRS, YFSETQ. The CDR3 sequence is CASRDSQETQYF. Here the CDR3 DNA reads TGCGCCAGCAGGGACAGCCAAGAGACCCAGTACTTC.

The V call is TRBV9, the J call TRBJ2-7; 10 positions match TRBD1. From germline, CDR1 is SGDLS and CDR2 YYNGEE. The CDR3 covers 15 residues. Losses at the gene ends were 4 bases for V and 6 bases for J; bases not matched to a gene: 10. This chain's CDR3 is CASSLYGQGEGEQYF. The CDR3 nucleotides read TGTGCCAGCAGCTTATACGGACAGGGGGAAGGCGAGCAGTACTTC.

In DNA, the CDR3 is TGCGCCAGCAGGCCGGTGACAGGGTATACTGAAGCTTTCTTT. This gives the protein CASRPVTGYTEAFF. The V gene is TRBV5-1, the J gene TRBJ1-1; TRBD1 agrees at 7 bases. Germline V gene lookup returns CDR1 SGHRS and CDR2 YFSETQ. This CDR3 spans 14 amino acids. Trimming cost V 5 bases and J 5 bases; bases outside gene matches: 9.

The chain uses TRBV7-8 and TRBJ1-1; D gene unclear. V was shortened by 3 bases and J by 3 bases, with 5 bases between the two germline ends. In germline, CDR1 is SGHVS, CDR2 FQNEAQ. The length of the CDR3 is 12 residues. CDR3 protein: CASSFSYTEAFF. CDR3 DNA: TGTGCCAGCAGCTTCTCCTACACTGAAGCTTTCTTT.

CDR3 loop: CASTGDLGGYTF. CDR3 bases: TGTGCCAGCACGGGGGATCTAGGGGGCTACACCTTC. The chain carries TRBV2 and TRBJ1-2, with D maybe TRBD1 (5 bases). The V end was cut by 7 bases, the J end by 8 bases, with 14 bases between. Germline CDR1 is SNHLY and CDR2 is FYNNEI. This CDR3 spans 12 amino acids.

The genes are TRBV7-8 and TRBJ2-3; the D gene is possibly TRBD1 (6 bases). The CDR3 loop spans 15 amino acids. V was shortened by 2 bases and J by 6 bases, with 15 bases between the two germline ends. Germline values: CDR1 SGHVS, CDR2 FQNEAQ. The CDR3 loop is CASSLRDMGKDTQYF. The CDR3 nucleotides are TGTGCCAGCAGCTTACGGGACATGGGCAAGGATACGCAGTATTTT.

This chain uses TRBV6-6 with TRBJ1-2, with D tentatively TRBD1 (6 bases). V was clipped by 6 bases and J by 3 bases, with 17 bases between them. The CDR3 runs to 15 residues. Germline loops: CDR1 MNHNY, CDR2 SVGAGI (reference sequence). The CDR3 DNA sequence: TGTGCCAGCAGGCCCGGGACACCCTCAGACTATGGCTACACCTTC. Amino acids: CASRPGTPSDYGYTF.

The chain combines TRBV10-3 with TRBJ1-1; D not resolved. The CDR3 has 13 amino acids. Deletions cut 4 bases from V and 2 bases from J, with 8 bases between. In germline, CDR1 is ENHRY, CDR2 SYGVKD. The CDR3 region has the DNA TGTGCCATCAGTGCTGGAGTTAACACTGAAGCTTTCTTT. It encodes CAISAGVNTEAFF.

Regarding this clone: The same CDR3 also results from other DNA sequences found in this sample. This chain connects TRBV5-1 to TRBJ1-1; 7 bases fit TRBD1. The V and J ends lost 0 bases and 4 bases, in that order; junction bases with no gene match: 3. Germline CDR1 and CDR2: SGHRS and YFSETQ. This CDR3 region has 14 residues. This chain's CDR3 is CASSLGQGGTEAFF. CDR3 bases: TGCGCCAGCAGCTTGGGACAGGGTGGCACTGAAGCTTTCTTT.